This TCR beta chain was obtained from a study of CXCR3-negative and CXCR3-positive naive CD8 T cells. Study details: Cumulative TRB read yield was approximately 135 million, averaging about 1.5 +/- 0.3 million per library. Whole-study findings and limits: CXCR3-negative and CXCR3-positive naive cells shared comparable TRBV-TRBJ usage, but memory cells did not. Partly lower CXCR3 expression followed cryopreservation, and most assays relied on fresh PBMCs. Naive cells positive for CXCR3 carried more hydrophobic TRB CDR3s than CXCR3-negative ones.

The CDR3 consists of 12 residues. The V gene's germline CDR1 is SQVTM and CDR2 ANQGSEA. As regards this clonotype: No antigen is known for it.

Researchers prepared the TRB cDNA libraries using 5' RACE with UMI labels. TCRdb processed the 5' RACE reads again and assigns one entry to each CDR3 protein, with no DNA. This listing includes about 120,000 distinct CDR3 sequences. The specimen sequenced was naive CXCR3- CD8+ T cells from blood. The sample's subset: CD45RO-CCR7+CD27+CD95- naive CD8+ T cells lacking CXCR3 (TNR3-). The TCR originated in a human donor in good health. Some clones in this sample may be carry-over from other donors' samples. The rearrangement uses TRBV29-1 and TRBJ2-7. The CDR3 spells CSVEEGRWEQYF.